Included here is one TCR beta chain sequence, with context. This clone was seen just once. What this receptor recognizes is not known. It has no much larger one-base neighbor in the sample; base qualities were not kept. To sequence the TCRbeta CDR3 region, genomic DNA was isolated from the sorted cells. The immunoSEQ Assay was used to sequence the TCRbeta CDR3 regions. The clones in this table, taken by TCRdb from immuneACCESS, are in-frame only. Not every clone is retained; where verified, under half of the shortfall comes from an unresolved V gene, and the cause of the rest is unknown. The sample data list more than 6,500 clones, and more than 65% of these were observed just once. The ten top clones hold approximately 48% of the sample. This record belongs to a study of OX40 agonist ivuxolimab in advanced cancers. For the study in its entirety: Ivuxolimab was a fully human IgG2 agonistic monoclonal antibody targeting the costimulatory receptor OX40 (CD134). The paper covers the monotherapy dose-escalation part of the phase I ivuxolimab trial, which included N ≈ 57 patients. In the dose-escalation cohort, around four fifths of patients were male, and the mean age was 60 years with a range of about 20 to 79. Of the roughly 51 patients in dose escalation, around 20 had hepatocellular carcinoma, roughly 15 had melanoma, 9 had renal cell carcinoma and 9 had head and neck cancer. Intravenous ivuxolimab was administered to patients every 2 weeks at six dose levels: 0.01, 0.1, 0.3, 1.5, 3 and 10 mg/kg. The point of sequencing TCRbeta in the periphery was to test whether ivuxolimab changed TCR sequence diversity and drove clonal T-cell expansion. Prior anti-PD-1, anti-PD-L1 or anti-CTLA-4 therapy was permitted, and roughly two fifths of dose-escalation patients had received checkpoint inhibitors. Partial responses were achieved by three dose-escalation patients, of whom one had hepatocellular carcinoma and two had cutaneous melanoma. General findings and caveats noted by the study authors: At doses from 0.1 to 3.0 mg/kg, clonal expansion was seen in both CD4+ and CD8+ blood T cells between baseline and week 6. Which antigens the clonally expanded peripheral T cells were specific for was not determined. In the 0.1-3.0 mg/kg groups, partial responders were among the patients with the lowest normalized peripheral clonal expansion, particularly in CD8+ T cells. After ivuxolimab, expanded clones were on average more numerous among CD8+ T cells than among CD4+ T cells. Low levels of normalized T-cell clonal expansion were also seen in some nonresponding patients.

The trial excluded patients who had a history of autoimmune disease or were on systemic immunosuppression. In every dose cohort, peripheral blood was drawn for TCR sequencing at baseline, cycle 4 day 1, and cycle 7 day 1. Samples were obtained from an open-label, multicenter, first-in-human phase I dose-escalation trial of ivuxolimab. Adults with locally advanced or metastatic melanoma, renal cell, hepatocellular, or head and neck squamous cell carcinoma were enrolled in the trial. Before TCR sequencing, CD4+ and CD8+ T cells were separately sorted from peripheral blood. Trimming accounts for 4 bases at V and 4 bases at J, while the number of junction bases matched to no gene is 5. From the cysteine through the phenylalanine, the CDR3 covers 15 amino acids. Only CDR3 DNA is held: 45 bases, read in frame from base 1. The germline V gene provides CDR1 MNHEY and CDR2 SVGAGI.

Sequences were derived from CD4+ or CD8+ T cells sorted from blood, sampled in a trial of the OX40 agonist ivuxolimab. The chain was built from TRBV6-5 and TRBJ2-5, with 11 central nucleotides matching TRBD2. The sequence derives from an adult with an advanced solid tumor such as melanoma, head and neck, liver or kidney cancer. The nucleotide sequence is TGTGCCAGCAGTTCGTCTCTAGCGGGGGGAGAGACCCAGTACTTC. It codes for CASSSSLAGGETQYF.